These T cell receptor beta chains were read from a single sample in a study of CD4+ T cells in melanoma. Generated by immunoSEQ multiplex PCR, the TCRdb table keeps only in-frame clones and is missing some. The table records about 9,900 clones, roughly two thirds of them present only once. Sequencing was carried out using cells from a culture (not recorded whether cultured in vitro). The receptors were sampled from a human donor with melanoma. CDR3s include the opening cysteine and the closing phenylalanine or tryptophan. The D gene is left open where the match is weak. Not all rows give a size; the values are once, few, many and, for expanded clones, a class.

abundance: .; j_gene: TRBJ1-6; len: 14; v_gene: TRBV6-5; d_gene: .; CDR3aa: CASSYSAGGEALHF; CDR3nt: TGTGCCAGCAGTTACTCGGCCGGGGGCGAAGCCCTCCACTTT
abundance: once; j_gene: TRBJ1-3; len: 17; v_gene: TRBV18; d_gene: TRBD1; CDR3aa: CASSPIGTGKGGNTIYF; CDR3nt: TGTGCCAGCTCACCGATTGGGACAGGAAAAGGGGGAAACACCATATATTTT
abundance: .; j_gene: TRBJ2-1; len: 12; v_gene: TRBV7-2; d_gene: .; CDR3aa: CASSLFPSEQFF; CDR3nt: TGTGCCAGCAGCTTATTCCCCAGTGAGCAGTTCTTC
abundance: .; j_gene: TRBJ1-2; len: 15; v_gene: TRBV4-2; d_gene: TRBD1; CDR3aa: CASSQEGTGVGGYTF; CDR3nt: TGTGCCAGCAGCCAAGAGGGGACAGGGGTCGGTGGCTACACCTTC
abundance: .; j_gene: TRBJ2-1; len: 16; v_gene: TRBV27; d_gene: .; CDR3aa: CACSSREAGSYNEQFF; CDR3nt: TGTGCCTGCAGTTCCCGGGAAGCGGGCTCCTACAATGAGCAGTTCTTC
abundance: .; j_gene: TRBJ2-7; len: 14; v_gene: TRBV18; d_gene: .; CDR3aa: CASSPSIRGGEQYF; CDR3nt: TGTGCCAGCTCACCGTCGATCAGGGGGGGCGAGCAGTACTTC
abundance: .; j_gene: TRBJ2-3; len: 12; v_gene: TRBV2; d_gene: .; CDR3aa: CASTLSSDTQYF; CDR3nt: TGTGCCAGCACGTTGTCTTCCGATACGCAGTATTTT
abundance: .; j_gene: TRBJ1-2; len: 15; v_gene: TRBV5-5; d_gene: .; CDR3aa: CASSPPAWVNYGYTF; CDR3nt: TGTGCCAGCAGCCCCCCTGCCTGGGTCAACTATGGCTACACCTTC
abundance: .; j_gene: TRBJ2-6; len: 16; v_gene: TRBV6-5; d_gene: .; CDR3aa: CASSYAWGAGANVLTF; CDR3nt: TGTGCCAGCAGTTACGCGTGGGGGGCTGGGGCCAACGTCCTGACTTTC
abundance: .; j_gene: TRBJ1-6; len: 12; v_gene: TRBV30; d_gene: .; CDR3aa: CAWGGSPGPLHF; CDR3nt: TGTGCCTGGGGGGGGTCCCCGGGACCCCTCCACTTT
abundance: .; j_gene: TRBJ1-2; len: 15; v_gene: TRBV5-5; d_gene: TRBD1; CDR3aa: CASSLTGQGSYGYTF; CDR3nt: TGTGCCAGCAGCTTGACGGGACAGGGTTCCTATGGCTACACCTTC
abundance: .; j_gene: TRBJ2-5; len: 12; v_gene: TRBV10-3; d_gene: .; CDR3aa: CAIRANQETQYF; CDR3nt: TGTGCCATCAGGGCTAACCAAGAGACCCAGTACTTC
abundance: .; j_gene: TRBJ1-2; len: 14; v_gene: TRBV15; d_gene: .; CDR3aa: CATSRDIQGGGYTF; CDR3nt: TGTGCCACCAGCAGAGATATTCAGGGAGGCGGCTACACCTTC
abundance: .; j_gene: TRBJ1-2; len: 13; v_gene: TRBV29-1; d_gene: .; CDR3aa: CSVLKGQNYGYTF; CDR3nt: TGCAGCGTCTTGAAGGGCCAGAACTATGGCTACACCTTC
abundance: .; j_gene: TRBJ1-3; len: 14; v_gene: TRBV29-1; d_gene: .; CDR3aa: CSARDIGSGNTIYF; CDR3nt: TGCAGCGCGCGGGACATTGGCTCTGGAAACACCATATATTTT
abundance: few; j_gene: TRBJ1-2; len: 14; v_gene: TRBV19; d_gene: .; CDR3aa: CASSEVIANYGYTF; CDR3nt: TGTGCCAGTAGTGAAGTGATAGCTAACTATGGCTACACCTTC
abundance: few; j_gene: TRBJ1-2; len: 14; v_gene: TRBV5-1; d_gene: .; CDR3aa: CASSLSQSMNGYTF; CDR3nt: TGCGCCAGCAGCTTGTCCCAGTCTATGAATGGCTACACCTTC
abundance: .; j_gene: TRBJ1-1; len: 16; v_gene: TRBV18; d_gene: .; CDR3aa: CASSPPQGRKDTEAFF; CDR3nt: TGTGCCAGCTCACCTCCCCAGGGGAGGAAGGACACTGAAGCTTTCTTT
abundance: .; j_gene: TRBJ1-6; len: 15; v_gene: TRBV27; d_gene: .; CDR3aa: CASMITYGFDSPLHF; CDR3nt: TGTGCCAGCATGATAACTTACGGGTTCGATTCACCCCTCCACTTT
abundance: .; j_gene: TRBJ2-1; len: 17; v_gene: TRBV5-1; d_gene: TRBD1; CDR3aa: CASSLAGQGVSYNEQFF; CDR3nt: TGCGCCAGCAGCTTGGCCGGCCAGGGGGTCTCCTACAATGAGCAGTTCTTC
abundance: .; j_gene: TRBJ2-5; len: 15; v_gene: TRBV7-9; d_gene: .; CDR3aa: CASSFVGRRQETQYF; CDR3nt: TGTGCCAGCAGCTTCGTGGGCCGCCGACAAGAGACCCAGTACTTC
abundance: .; j_gene: TRBJ2-5; len: 15; v_gene: TRBV11-1; d_gene: .; CDR3aa: CASSLTGPPAETQYF; CDR3nt: TGTGCCAGCAGCTTGACGGGGCCCCCCGCGGAGACCCAGTACTTC
abundance: .; j_gene: TRBJ2-1; len: 15; v_gene: TRBV5-1; d_gene: TRBD2; CDR3aa: CASSLTGAGGNEQFF; CDR3nt: TGCGCCAGCAGCTTAACCGGGGCGGGGGGGAATGAGCAGTTCTTC
abundance: .; j_gene: TRBJ2-3; len: 15; v_gene: TRBV2; d_gene: TRBD1; CDR3aa: CASRTPGQITDTQYF; CDR3nt: TGTGCCAGCAGAACTCCGGGACAGATCACAGATACGCAGTATTTT
abundance: few; j_gene: TRBJ1-1; len: 15; v_gene: TRBV5-8; d_gene: TRBD1; CDR3aa: CASSRTGQGNTEAFF; CDR3nt: TGTGCCAGCAGCCGGACCGGACAGGGCAACACTGAAGCTTTCTTT
abundance: once; j_gene: TRBJ1-3; len: 14; v_gene: TRBV6-1; d_gene: .; CDR3aa: CASSRGNSGNTIYF; CDR3nt: TGTGCCAGCAGTCGGGGGAACTCTGGAAACACCATATATTTT
abundance: few; j_gene: TRBJ1-2; len: 14; v_gene: TRBV6-1; d_gene: .; CDR3aa: CASRGAGPDYGYTF; CDR3nt: TGTGCCAGCAGGGGGGCAGGGCCAGACTATGGCTACACCTTC
abundance: .; j_gene: TRBJ1-2; len: 19; v_gene: TRBV18; d_gene: TRBD1; CDR3aa: CASSITAGTGGRRTDGYTF; CDR3nt: TGTGCCAGCTCAATTACCGCCGGGACAGGGGGCCGACGGACGGATGGCTACACCTTC
abundance: .; j_gene: TRBJ1-6; len: 17; v_gene: TRBV5-1; d_gene: TRBD1; CDR3aa: CASSYGQGDSYNSPLHF; CDR3nt: TGCGCCAGCAGCTACGGACAGGGCGACTCCTATAATTCACCCCTCCACTTT
abundance: few; j_gene: TRBJ2-1; len: 18; v_gene: TRBV18; d_gene: TRBD2; CDR3aa: CASSPPIWTSGVVNEQFF; CDR3nt: TGTGCCAGCTCACCACCAATCTGGACTAGCGGGGTGGTCAATGAGCAGTTCTTC
abundance: .; j_gene: TRBJ1-5; len: 13; v_gene: TRBV30; d_gene: .; CDR3aa: CAWSGQANQPQHF; CDR3nt: TGTGCCTGGAGTGGACAGGCCAATCAGCCCCAGCATTTT
abundance: .; j_gene: TRBJ1-2; len: 14; v_gene: TRBV18; d_gene: .; CDR3aa: CASSPQTADYGYTF; CDR3nt: TGTGCCAGCTCACCACAGACAGCGGACTATGGCTACACCTTC
abundance: few; j_gene: TRBJ1-2; len: 13; v_gene: TRBV7-9; d_gene: .; CDR3aa: CASSFLANYGYTF; CDR3nt: TGTGCCAGCAGCTTTTTGGCTAACTATGGCTACACCTTC
abundance: .; j_gene: TRBJ2-7; len: 14; v_gene: TRBV6-5; d_gene: .; CDR3aa: CASTLTGSSYEQYF; CDR3nt: TGTGCCAGCACCTTGACCGGGAGCTCCTACGAGCAGTACTTC
abundance: few; j_gene: TRBJ2-2; len: 16; v_gene: TRBV4-1; d_gene: TRBD2; CDR3aa: CASSQVLAKNTGELFF; CDR3nt: TGCGCCAGCAGCCAAGTACTAGCGAAGAACACCGGGGAGCTGTTTTTT
abundance: .; j_gene: TRBJ1-3; len: 15; v_gene: TRBV2; d_gene: .; CDR3aa: CASRRTQGTGNTIYF; CDR3nt: TGTGCCAGCAGACGGACTCAGGGAACTGGAAACACCATATATTTT
abundance: once; j_gene: TRBJ1-2; len: 15; v_gene: TRBV6-5; d_gene: TRBD1; CDR3aa: CASSTPDRGDYGYTF; CDR3nt: TGTGCCAGCAGTACCCCGGACAGGGGCGACTATGGCTACACCTTC
abundance: few; j_gene: TRBJ1-1; len: 14; v_gene: TRBV6-1; d_gene: .; CDR3aa: CASRSGGIRTEAFF; CDR3nt: TGTGCCAGCAGAAGTGGCGGGATTCGAACCGAAGCTTTCTTT